Shown below are 17 T cell receptor beta chains from a single sample sequenced in a study of CD8 T cells in ankylosing spondylitis. MiXCR was run by TCRdb on the 5' RACE reads, yielding one entry per CDR3 protein. The sample has hundreds of thousands of distinct CDR3 sequences; about 20% are singletons. Sequenced input: blood, either unsorted or a sorted T cell fraction (not recorded which). Receptors were obtained from a male donor with ankylosing spondylitis or in good health (not recorded which).

This chain joins TRBV13 and TRBJ2-4; D unclear. Deletions cut 1 base from V and 0 bases from J, with 1 base between. The germline gives CDR1 PRHDT, CDR2 FYEKMQ (reference sequence). The CDR3 is made up of 13 amino acids. The DNA of the CDR3 is TGTGCCAGCAGCTTAGCAGCCAAAAACATTCAGTACTTC. This gives the protein CASSLAAKNIQYF.

The chain couples TRBV7-8 to TRBJ2-7; no clear D gene. V was shortened by 3 bases and J by 1 base, with 10 bases between the two germline ends. Germline V gene sequence: CDR1 SGHVS, CDR2 FQNEAQ. The CDR3 spans 14 residues. The CDR3, as DNA: TGTGCCAGCAGCTTGGGGTTTAGTTCCTACGAGCAGTACGTC. It specifies CASSLGFSSYEQYV.

This clonotype appeared a few times. The gene calls are TRBV9 and TRBJ2-5; weak D call: TRBD2 (5 bases). Germline assignment: CDR1 SGDLS and CDR2 YYNGEE. The CDR3 runs 14 residues. Trimming took off 0 bases at V and 4 bases at J, with 10 bases between the two ends. The CDR3 nucleotides read TGTGCCAGCAGCGTAGGAGCTAGCTTAGAGACCCAGTACTTC. Encoded protein: CASSVGASLETQYF.

The sample holds many counts of this clonotype. The chain employs TRBV20-1 and TRBJ2-3; 10 bases are shared with TRBD2. V was clipped by 0 bases and J by 4 bases; unmatched bases: 4. CDR3 length equals 15 residues. The germline V gene has CDR1 DFQATT and CDR2 SNEGSKA (reference sequence). The CDR3 nucleotides read TGCAGTGCTAGAGATATAGGGACTAGCGCAGATACGCAGTATTTT. As protein: CSARDIGTSADTQYF.

V gene TRBV5-1 combines with J gene TRBJ2-6; D might be TRBD2 (5 bases). This CDR3 is built from 14 residues. Per the germline V gene, CDR1 is SGHRS and CDR2 is YFSETQ. With 5 bases removed from V and 0 bases from J, the gap between germline ends came to 6 bases. CDR3 sequence (DNA): TGCGCCAGCAGGAGGGACTCTGGGGCCAACGTCCTGACTTTC. This gives the protein CASRRDSGANVLTF.

The chain links TRBV5-1 to TRBJ1-1; no clear D. The CDR3 runs to 13 residues. Germline-derived CDR1 and CDR2 are SGHRS and YFSETQ. The ends were cut back, 0 bases at V and 7 bases at J, with 10 bases in the middle. CDR3 sequence: CASSLGAGLEAFF. The CDR3, as DNA: TGCGCCAGCAGCTTGGGAGCAGGCCTTGAAGCTTTCTTT.

This clonotype was observed a handful of times. The V call is TRBV10-3, the J call TRBJ2-7, with TRBD1 as a possible D gene (6 bases). The CDR3 runs to 14 residues. V lost 11 bases and J lost 1, with 18 bases in between. Germline CDR1 and CDR2: ENHRY and SYGVKD. The CDR3 DNA follows: TGTGCCGCGGACCCGGGACATCTGTCCTACGAGCAGTACGTC. This codes for CAADPGHLSYEQYV.

For this clonotype: The junction does not match germline at one end; this may be a read error. This chain links TRBV5-1 with TRBJ2-1, with a possible D match to TRBD2 (6 bases). CDR3 length: 13 residues. CDR1 SGHRS and CDR2 YFSETQ come from the germline V gene. This CDR3 reads CASAGPVGNVQFF. In nucleotides, the CDR3 is TGCGCCAGCGCGGGGCCGGTGGGGAATGTGCAGTTCTTC. The entire variable domain, with the rest obtained from reference TRBV5-1 and TRBJ2-1, is as follows: KAGVTQTPRYLIKTRGQQVTLSCSPISGHRSVSWYQQTPGQGLQFLFEYFSETQRNKGNFPGRFSGRQFSNSRSEMNVSTLELGDSALYLCASAGPVGNVQFFGPGTRLTVL.

The CDR3 nucleotides read TGTGCCAGCAGGTCGGACAGGGAGAAGACCCAGTACTTC. Amino acid sequence: CASRSDREKTQYF. The rearrangement links TRBV28 to TRBJ2-5, with 8 bases that match TRBD1. Losses at the gene ends were 6 bases for V and 6 bases for J; bases not matched to a gene: 6. Germline CDR1 and CDR2: MDHEN and SYDVKM. This CDR3 spans 13 amino acids.

V usage is TRBV20-1 and J usage is TRBJ1-2, with D uncertain. The CDR3 length is 13 residues. The V gene's germline CDR1 is DFQATT and CDR2 SNEGSKA (reference sequence). The V gene lost 3 bases and the J gene lost 4 bases, with 12 bases spanning the gap. Here the CDR3 DNA reads TGCAGTGCTAGTAGGGTTGACGGCTATGGCTACACCTTC. Encoded protein: CSASRVDGYGYTF.

V usage is TRBV7-2 and J usage is TRBJ2-3; D is perhaps TRBD2 (6 bases). Germline loops: CDR1 SGHTA, CDR2 FQGNSA. The CDR3 contains 16 residues. V lost 5 bases to trimming and J lost 8 bases, with 23 bases between them. The CDR3 DNA is TGTGCCAGCAGCAATCTAGCGAACGCTATAATCGTTACGCAGTATTTT. Translation: CASSNLANAIIVTQYF.

This chain uses TRBV5-1 with TRBJ2-7, with D perhaps assigned TRBD1 or TRBD2 (5 bases each). Per germline, CDR1 SGHRS and CDR2 YFSETQ. V was cut by 0 bases and J by 1 base, with 26 bases left in between. This CDR3 is 20 amino acids long. Here the CDR3 reads CASSLAEGIGAPYASYEQYV. In DNA form, the CDR3 reads TGCGCCAGCAGCTTGGCCGAGGGGATAGGGGCCCCGTACGCTTCCTACGAGCAGTACGTC.

This clonotype has more than one count but fewer than ten. The CDR3 DNA reads TGCGCCAGCAGCTTGGGATTGGGGCGGTCCTATAATTCACCCCTCCACTTT. This gives the protein CASSLGLGRSYNSPLHF. J is TRBJ1-6 and V is TRBV5-1; D might be TRBD1 (5 bases). CDR1 SGHRS and CDR2 YFSETQ come from the germline V gene. V lost 0 bases, J lost 1 base, and 11 bases lay in between. There are 17 residues in the CDR3.

This clonotype came up a few times. This chain joins TRBV20-1 and TRBJ2-3; a weak D match, TRBD2 (5 bases). The CDR3 loop spans 13 amino acids. V lost 8 bases, J lost 4 bases, and 16 bases lay in between. Germline V gene sequence: CDR1 DFQATT, CDR2 SNEGSKA (reference sequence). CDR3 coding DNA: TGCAGTCCCCGCCCCGGGATCTCAGATACGCAGTATTTT. It yields the protein CSPRPGISDTQYF.

The chain employs TRBV20-1 and TRBJ2-5; 7 bases align to TRBD1. Germline V lookup: CDR1 DFQATT, CDR2 SNEGSKA (reference sequence). V shed 3 bases, J shed 0 bases, and the junction held 10 bases outside the gene matches. This CDR3 contains 16 residues. The CDR3 nucleotides read TGCAGTGCTAGTTCTTCCGGGACAGCGTACCAAGAGACCCAGTACTTC. This translates into CSASSSGTAYQETQYF.

The rearrangement joins TRBV20-1 to TRBJ1-3; D unclear. V gave up 1 base and J gave up 0 bases, with 7 bases separating them. Germline CDR1 reads DFQATT; CDR2 reads SNEGSKA (reference sequence). This CDR3 region has 14 residues. The CDR3: CSARGSSSGNTIYF. The DNA for the CDR3 is TGCAGTGCTAGAGGTAGCAGCTCTGGAAACACCATATATTTT.

The chain couples TRBV5-1 to TRBJ2-3; D not certain. In germline, CDR1 is SGHRS, CDR2 YFSETQ. CDR3 size: 14 residues. The V end was cut by 7 bases, the J end by 4 bases, with 16 bases between. The CDR3 loop is CASDPGPGSDTQYF. In DNA form, the CDR3 reads TGCGCCAGCGACCCGGGCCCCGGGTCAGATACGCAGTATTTT. The full variable domain, completed using reference TRBV5-1 and TRBJ2-3, is KAGVTQTPRYLIKTRGQQVTLSCSPISGHRSVSWYQQTPGQGLQFLFEYFSETQRNKGNFPGRFSGRQFSNSRSEMNVSTLELGDSALYLCASDPGPGSDTQYFGPGTRLTVL.